This paragraph reports one T cell receptor beta chain. V lost 0 bases and J 6 bases, leaving 9 bases between the germline ends. CDR1 is LGHNA and CDR2 is YNFKEQ in the germline V gene. The CDR3 contains 14 residues. This sample was taken from a study of blood T cell repertoires in COVID-19. As handled by the study authors: Estimation of nucleated cell counts relied on the amplification of reference gene primers. Measured with immunoSEQ multiplex PCR; TCRdb has only the in-frame clones, and not every one. The V and J calls and clone size were taken over from that table, and D and trimming were inferred from the DNA. The table lists fewer than 95,000 clones, roughly four fifths of them singletons.

The sequenced sample was peripheral blood. The chain joins TRBV4-2 to TRBJ2-1; tentative D call: TRBD2 (6 bases). The receptor's source is a human donor in a cohort sampled during active COVID-19. In DNA form, the CDR3 reads TGTGCCAGCAGCCAAGAAGGGACTCGCAATGAGCAGTTCTTC. Translation gives CASSQEGTRNEQFF.